A single T cell receptor beta chain is shown here with its context. No antigen is known for it. These data belong to a study of OX40 agonist ivuxolimab in advanced cancers. General study points: The work left the antigen specificity of expanded peripheral T cells undetermined. Averaged across samples, CD8+ T cells carried more expanded clones than CD4+ did. At 0.1 to 3.0 mg/kg, CD4+ and CD8+ blood T cells expanded clonally by week 6.

This CDR3 has 13 amino acids. V gave up 3 bases and J gave up 1 base, with 2 bases separating them. Germline V gene data show CDR1 as SGDLS and CDR2 as YYNGEE. TCRdb's table, derived via immunoSEQ multiplex PCR, lists solely in-frame clones and lacks some. The data hold 77,000 or so clones, with about nine tenths observed a single time. Sequencing was performed on CD4+ or CD8+ T cells sorted from blood, taken in a trial of the OX40 agonist ivuxolimab. V is TRBV9 and J is TRBJ2-6; D remains ambiguous. The receptor's source is an adult with an advanced solid tumor such as melanoma, head and neck, liver or kidney cancer. The CDR3 bases are TGTGCCAGCAGCGCTTCTGGGGCCAACGTCCTGACTTTC. This gives the protein CASSASGANVLTF.